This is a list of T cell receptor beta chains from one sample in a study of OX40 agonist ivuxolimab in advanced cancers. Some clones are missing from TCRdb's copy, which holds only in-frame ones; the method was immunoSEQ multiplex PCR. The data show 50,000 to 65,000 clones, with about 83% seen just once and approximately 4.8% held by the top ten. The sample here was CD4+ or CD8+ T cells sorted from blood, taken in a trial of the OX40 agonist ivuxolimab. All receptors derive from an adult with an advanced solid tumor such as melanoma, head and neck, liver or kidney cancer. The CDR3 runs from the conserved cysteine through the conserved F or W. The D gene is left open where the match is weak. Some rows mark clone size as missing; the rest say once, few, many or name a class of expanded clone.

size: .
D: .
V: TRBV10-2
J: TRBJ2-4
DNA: TGCGCCAGCAGTGATCCGGGGCAGGGGAAAAACATTCAGTACTTC
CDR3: CASSDPGQGKNIQYF

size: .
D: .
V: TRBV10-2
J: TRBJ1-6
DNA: TGCGCCAGCAGTGAAGGGGTTGGATATTCACCCCTCCACTTT
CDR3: CASSEGVGYSPLHF

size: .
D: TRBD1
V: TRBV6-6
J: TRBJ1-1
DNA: TGTGCCAGCAGCCAAGGGGGGACAGGCACTGAAGCTTTCTTT
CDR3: CASSQGGTGTEAFF

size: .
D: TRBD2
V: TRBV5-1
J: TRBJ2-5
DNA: TGCGCCAGCACCTCTAGCGGGAGAAAGGATAGAGAGACCCAGTACTTC
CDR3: CASTSSGRKDRETQYF

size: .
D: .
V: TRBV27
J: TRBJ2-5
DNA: TGTGCCAGCAGTTTCGTGGTGGGGGAGACCCAGTACTTC
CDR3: CASSFVVGETQYF

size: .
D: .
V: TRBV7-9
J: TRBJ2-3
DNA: TGTGCCAGCAGCTTAAATAGGAGAGAAGAACAGTATTTT
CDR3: CASSLNRREEQYF

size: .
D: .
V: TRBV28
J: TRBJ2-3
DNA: TGTGCCAGCAGTTTTTGGGGGCGAGAGGGCACAGATACGCAGTATTTT
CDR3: CASSFWGREGTDTQYF

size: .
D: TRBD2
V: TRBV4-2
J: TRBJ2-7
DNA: TGTGCCAGCAGCCAGGGGCGGGAGGTCGCCTACGAGCAGTACTTC
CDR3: CASSQGREVAYEQYF

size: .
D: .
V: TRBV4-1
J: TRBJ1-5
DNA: TGCGCCAGCAGCCAAAAGCCTGGGGTCGGCAATCAGCCCCAGCATTTT
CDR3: CASSQKPGVGNQPQHF

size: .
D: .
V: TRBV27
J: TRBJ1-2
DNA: TGTGCCAGCAGTACCGAGTCGGGGCGCGGCTACACCTTC
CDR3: CASSTESGRGYTF

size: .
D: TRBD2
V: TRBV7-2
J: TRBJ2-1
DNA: TGTGCCAGCAGCTCCCGGGGCCCAGGACTAGCGGGGGACTACAATGAGCAGTTCTTC
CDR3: CASSSRGPGLAGDYNEQFF

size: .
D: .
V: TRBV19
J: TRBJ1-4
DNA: TGTGCCAGTGTAAAAAGGGGTTCAACTAATGAAAAACTGTTTTTT
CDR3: CASVKRGSTNEKLFF

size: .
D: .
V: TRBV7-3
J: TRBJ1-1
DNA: TGTGCCAGCAGCTTATTGGGACGGGGGCCAGGGTTTATGAACACTGAAGCTTTCTTT
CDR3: CASSLLGRGPGFMNTEAFF

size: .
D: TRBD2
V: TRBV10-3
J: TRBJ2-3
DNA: TGTGCCATCGGGGGAGGGCTAGCTAGAACAGATACGCAGTATTTT
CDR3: CAIGGGLARTDTQYF

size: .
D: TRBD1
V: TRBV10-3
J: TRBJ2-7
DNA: TGTGCCATCAACGCCGGACAGGGAGGTCCTGGCGAGCAGTACTTC
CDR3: CAINAGQGGPGEQYF

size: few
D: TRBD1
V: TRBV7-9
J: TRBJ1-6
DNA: TGTGCCAGCAGCTCCAGGGGGAGGGATTCACCCCTCCACTTT
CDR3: CASSSRGRDSPLHF

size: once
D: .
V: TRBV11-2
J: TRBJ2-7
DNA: TGTGCCAGCAGCTTAGATGCCGACTGGGTAGGCTACGAGCAGTACTTC
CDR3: CASSLDADWVGYEQYF

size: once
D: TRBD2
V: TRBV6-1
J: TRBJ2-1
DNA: TGTGCCAGCAGTGAATGGCTAGCGGCCTACAATGAGCAGTTCTTC
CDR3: CASSEWLAAYNEQFF

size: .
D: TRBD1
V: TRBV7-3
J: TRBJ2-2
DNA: TGTGCCAGCAGCCCCCAGGGGGCCGGGGAGCTGTTTTTT
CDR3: CASSPQGAGELFF

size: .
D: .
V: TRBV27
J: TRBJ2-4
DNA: TGTGCCAGCAGTATGGGCCCCGTGGACATTCAGTACTTC
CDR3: CASSMGPVDIQYF

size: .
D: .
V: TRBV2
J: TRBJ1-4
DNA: TGTGCCAGCAGCATTGGATATGAAAAACTGTTTTTT
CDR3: CASSIGYEKLFF

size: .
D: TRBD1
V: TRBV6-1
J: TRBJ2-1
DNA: TGTGCCAGCAGTGAGACAGGGAGCTCCTACAATGAGCAGTTCTTC
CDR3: CASSETGSSYNEQFF

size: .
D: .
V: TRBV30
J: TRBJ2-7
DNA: TGTGCCTGGAACTTTGGGGCTCCATCGGGGGAGCAGTACTTC
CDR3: CAWNFGAPSGEQYF

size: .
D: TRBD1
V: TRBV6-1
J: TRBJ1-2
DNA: TGTGCCAGCAGTGAGTTGAACAGGGGTTATGGCTACACCTTC
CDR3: CASSELNRGYGYTF

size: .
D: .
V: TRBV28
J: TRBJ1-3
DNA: TGTGCCAGCAGTAGTGCGGGGAGGGACACCATATATTTT
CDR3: CASSSAGRDTIYF